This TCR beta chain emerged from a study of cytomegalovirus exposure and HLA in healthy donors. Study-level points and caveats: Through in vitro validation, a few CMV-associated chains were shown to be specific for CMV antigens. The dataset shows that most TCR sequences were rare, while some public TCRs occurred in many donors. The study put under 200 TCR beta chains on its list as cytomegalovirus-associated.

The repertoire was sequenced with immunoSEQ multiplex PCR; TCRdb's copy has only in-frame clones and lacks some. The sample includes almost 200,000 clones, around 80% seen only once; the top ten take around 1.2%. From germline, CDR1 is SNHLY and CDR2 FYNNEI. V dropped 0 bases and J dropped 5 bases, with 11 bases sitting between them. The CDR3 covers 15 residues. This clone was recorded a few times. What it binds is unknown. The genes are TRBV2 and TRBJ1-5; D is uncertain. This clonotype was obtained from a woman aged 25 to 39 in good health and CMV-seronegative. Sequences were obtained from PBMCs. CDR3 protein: CASSEALNGDQPQHF. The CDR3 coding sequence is TGTGCCAGCAGTGAAGCGCTGAACGGGGATCAGCCCCAGCATTTT.